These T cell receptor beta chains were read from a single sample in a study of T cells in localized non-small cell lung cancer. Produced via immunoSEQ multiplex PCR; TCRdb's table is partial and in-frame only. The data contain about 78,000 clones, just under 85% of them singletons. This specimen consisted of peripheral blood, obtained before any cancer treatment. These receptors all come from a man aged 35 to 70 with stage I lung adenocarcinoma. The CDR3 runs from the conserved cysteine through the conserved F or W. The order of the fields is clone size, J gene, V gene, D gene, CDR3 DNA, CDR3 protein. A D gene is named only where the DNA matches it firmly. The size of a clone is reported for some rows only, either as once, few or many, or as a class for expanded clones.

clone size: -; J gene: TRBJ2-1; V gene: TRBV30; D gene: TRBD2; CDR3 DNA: TGTGCCTGGAGAGAAGCGGGACTAGCGGGTTTATACAATGAGCAGTTCTTC; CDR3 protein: CAWREAGLAGLYNEQFF
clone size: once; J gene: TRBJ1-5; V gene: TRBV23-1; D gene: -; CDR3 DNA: TGCGCCAGCAGTCATGGGATCTATAGCAATCAGCCCCAGCATTTT; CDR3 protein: CASSHGIYSNQPQHF
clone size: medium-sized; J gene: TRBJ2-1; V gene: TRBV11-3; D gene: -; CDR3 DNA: TGTGCCAGCGGGAGCAACTACAATGAGCAGTTCTTC; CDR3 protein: CASGSNYNEQFF
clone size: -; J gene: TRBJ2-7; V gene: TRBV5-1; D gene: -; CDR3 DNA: TGCGCCAGCAGCTTGAACTCCGTGCCGTCCTACGAGCAGTACTTC; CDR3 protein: CASSLNSVPSYEQYF
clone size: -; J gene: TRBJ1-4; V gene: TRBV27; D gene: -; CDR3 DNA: TGTGCCAGCAGTTTTCTCCGCTACGGCGGTGAAAAACTGTTTTTT; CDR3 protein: CASSFLRYGGEKLFF
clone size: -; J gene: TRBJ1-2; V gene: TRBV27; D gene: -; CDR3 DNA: TGTGCCAGCAGTGCACAGGGAGGGAAAGGGCCCTATGGCTACACCTTC; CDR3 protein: CASSAQGGKGPYGYTF
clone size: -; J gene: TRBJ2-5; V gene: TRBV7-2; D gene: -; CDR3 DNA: TGTGCCAGCAGTTCCCAAGAGACCCAGTACTTC; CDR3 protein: CASSSQETQYF
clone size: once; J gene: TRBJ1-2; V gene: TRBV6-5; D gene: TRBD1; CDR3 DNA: TGTGCCAGCAGTTACCGACGTAGAGGGACAGAATATGGCTACACCTTC; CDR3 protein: CASSYRRRGTEYGYTF
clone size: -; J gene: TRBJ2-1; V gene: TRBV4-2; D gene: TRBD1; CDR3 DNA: TGTGCCAGCAGCCAAGGTATTGGGACAGGGATCAATGAGCAGTTCTTC; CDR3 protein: CASSQGIGTGINEQFF
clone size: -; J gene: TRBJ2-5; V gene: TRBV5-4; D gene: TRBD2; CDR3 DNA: TGTGCCAGCAGCGTATCTAGCGGGAGGGTTCAAGAGACCCAGTACTTC; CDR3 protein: CASSVSSGRVQETQYF
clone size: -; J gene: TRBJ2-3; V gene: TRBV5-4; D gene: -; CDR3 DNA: TGTGCCAGCAGCTTATCCACAGATACGCAGTATTTT; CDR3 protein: CASSLSTDTQYF
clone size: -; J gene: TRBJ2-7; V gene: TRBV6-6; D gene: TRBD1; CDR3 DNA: TGTGCCAGCAGTCCCTACGGCAGGGGGAGCTCCTACGAGCAGTACTTC; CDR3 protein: CASSPYGRGSSYEQYF
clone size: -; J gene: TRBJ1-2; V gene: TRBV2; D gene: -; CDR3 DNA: TGTGCCAGCAGTGAAGAACAGATGAGCTATGGCTACACCTTC; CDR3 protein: CASSEEQMSYGYTF
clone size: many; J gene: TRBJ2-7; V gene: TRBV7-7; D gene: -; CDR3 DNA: TGTGCTAGCAGCTTAGAGTTGAACTACGAGCAGTACTTC; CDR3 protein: CASSLELNYEQYF
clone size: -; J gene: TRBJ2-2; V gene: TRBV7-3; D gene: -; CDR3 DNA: TGTGCCAGCAGCCCGCCGGGGGGCGCGAACACCGGGGAGCTGTTTTTT; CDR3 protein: CASSPPGGANTGELFF
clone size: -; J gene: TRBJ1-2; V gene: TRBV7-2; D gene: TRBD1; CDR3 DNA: TGTGCCAGCAGCTTCCGACAGGGGGTGGGCTACACCTTC; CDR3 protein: CASSFRQGVGYTF
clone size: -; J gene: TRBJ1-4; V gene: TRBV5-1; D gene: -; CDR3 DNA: TGCGCCAGCAGCTTGGGGTGGTCTAATGAAAAACTGTTTTTT; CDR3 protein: CASSLGWSNEKLFF
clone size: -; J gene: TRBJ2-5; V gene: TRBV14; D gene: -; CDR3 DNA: TGTGCCAGCAGCTATTCATGGGTCTATCAATTATGGGAGACCCAGTACTTC; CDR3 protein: CASSYSWVYQLWETQYF
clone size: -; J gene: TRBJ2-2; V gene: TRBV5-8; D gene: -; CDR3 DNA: TGTGCCAGCAGCCCCGGGTATACCACCGGGGAGCTGTTTTTT; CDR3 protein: CASSPGYTTGELFF
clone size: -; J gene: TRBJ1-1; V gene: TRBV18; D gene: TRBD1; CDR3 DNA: TGTGCCAGCTCACCCACGACAGGGTTAGGGACTGAAGCTTTCTTT; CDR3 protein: CASSPTTGLGTEAFF
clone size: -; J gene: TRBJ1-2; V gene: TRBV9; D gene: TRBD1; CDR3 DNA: TGTGCCAGCAGCACCGACAGGGACTATGGCTACACCTTC; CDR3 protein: CASSTDRDYGYTF
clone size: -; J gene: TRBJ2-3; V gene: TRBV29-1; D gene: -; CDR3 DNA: TGCAGCGGATGGGGAGGTAGCACAGATACGCAGTATTTT; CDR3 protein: CSGWGGSTDTQYF
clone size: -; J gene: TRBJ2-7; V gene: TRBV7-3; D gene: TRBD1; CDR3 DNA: TGTGCCAGCAGCTTAGGGGGACAGGGGTACGAGCAGTACTTC; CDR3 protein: CASSLGGQGYEQYF
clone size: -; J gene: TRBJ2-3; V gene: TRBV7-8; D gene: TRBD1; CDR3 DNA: TGTGCCAGCAGCTCTATCGGGATGACAGGGAGCACAGATACGCAGTATTTT; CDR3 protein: CASSSIGMTGSTDTQYF
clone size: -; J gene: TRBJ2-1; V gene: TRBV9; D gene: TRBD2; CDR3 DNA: TGTGCCAGCACCACGGGACTAGCGGGAGACAATGAGCAGTTCTTC; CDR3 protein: CASTTGLAGDNEQFF
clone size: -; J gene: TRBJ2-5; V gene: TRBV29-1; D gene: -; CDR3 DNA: TGCAGCGTTGAGGTGCAGGACAGACCGCAAGAGACCCAGTACTTC; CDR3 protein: CSVEVQDRPQETQYF
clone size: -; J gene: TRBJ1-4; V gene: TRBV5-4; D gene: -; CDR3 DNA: TGTGCCAGCAGCTTGCAGGGAGGAGAAAAACTGTTTTTT; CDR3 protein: CASSLQGGEKLFF
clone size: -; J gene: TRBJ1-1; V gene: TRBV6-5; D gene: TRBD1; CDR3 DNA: TGTGCCAGCAGTCTCGACAGGGTCACTGAAGCTTTCTTT; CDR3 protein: CASSLDRVTEAFF
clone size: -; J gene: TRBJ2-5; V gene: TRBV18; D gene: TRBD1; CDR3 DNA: TGTGCCAGCTCAGCCGACAGGGGTTTGGGGGAGACCCAGTACTTC; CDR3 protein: CASSADRGLGETQYF
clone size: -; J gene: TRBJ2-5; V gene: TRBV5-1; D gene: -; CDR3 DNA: TGCGCCAGCAGCTTGGATGGGGTGGAGGAGACCCAGTACTTC; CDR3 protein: CASSLDGVEETQYF
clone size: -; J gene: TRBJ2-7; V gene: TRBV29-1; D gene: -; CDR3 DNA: TGCAGCGTCTGCTTAAACATACTATCCTACGAGCAGTACTTC; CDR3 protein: CSVCLNILSYEQYF
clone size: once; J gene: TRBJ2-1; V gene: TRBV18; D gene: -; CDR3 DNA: TGTGCCAGCTCACCAGCCGATTTTTACAATGAGCAGTTCTTC; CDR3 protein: CASSPADFYNEQFF
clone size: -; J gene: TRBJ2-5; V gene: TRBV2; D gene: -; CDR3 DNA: TGTGCCAGCAGTGAATGGGGTTGGCAAGAGACCCAGTACTTC; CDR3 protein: CASSEWGWQETQYF
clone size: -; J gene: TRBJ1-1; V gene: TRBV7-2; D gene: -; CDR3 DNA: TGTGCCAGCAGGATCGGGGGGGGGATGAACACTGAAGCTTTCTTT; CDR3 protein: CASRIGGGMNTEAFF
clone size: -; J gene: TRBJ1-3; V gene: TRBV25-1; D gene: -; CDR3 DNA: TGTGCCAGCAGTGCGGGGGGCTATGGAAACACCATATATTTT; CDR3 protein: CASSAGGYGNTIYF
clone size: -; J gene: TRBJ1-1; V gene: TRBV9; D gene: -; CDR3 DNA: TGTGCCAGCAGCGGGGTAGCGGGGAGGATAGCTTTCTTT; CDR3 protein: CASSGVAGRIAFF
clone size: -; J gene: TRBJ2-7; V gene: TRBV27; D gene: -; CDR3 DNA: TGTGCCAGCACCAGTGAGGCTTACGAGCAGTACTTC; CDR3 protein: CASTSEAYEQYF
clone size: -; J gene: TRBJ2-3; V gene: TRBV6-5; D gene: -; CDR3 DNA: TGTGCCAGCAGTTACTTTATCAGTTCCTCGCAGTATTTT; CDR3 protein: CASSYFISSSQYF
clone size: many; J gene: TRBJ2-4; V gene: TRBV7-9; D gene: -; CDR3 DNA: TGTGCCAGCAGCTCGACAGAGATAGCCAAAAACATTCAGTACTTC; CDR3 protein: CASSSTEIAKNIQYF
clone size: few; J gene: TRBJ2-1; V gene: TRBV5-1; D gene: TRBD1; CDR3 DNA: TGCGCCAGCAGTTTTGAGGGACAGGATTACAATGAGCAGTTCTTC; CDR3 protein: CASSFEGQDYNEQFF